This T cell receptor (beta chain) originates from a study of T cells after yellow fever vaccination. For TCR, cDNA came from 5'RACE template switching, which added a universal primer site and UMIs. One entry per CDR3 protein results from TCRdb running MiXCR on the 5' RACE reads. The table has around 310,000 distinct CDR3 sequences, approximately 4% seen once. This clonotype was picked up many times. Its cognate antigen is unknown. Study-level results: Most clones from primary vaccination resurfaced after the booster (roughly 96% CD4, around 91% CD8). By day 5 rather than day 15, the secondary response had peaked, though it was weaker.

Germline V CDR1 and CDR2: DFQATT, SNEGSKA (reference sequence). The V gene lost 4 bases and the J gene lost 8 bases, with 13 bases spanning the gap. The CDR3 contains 12 residues. The rearrangement links TRBV20-1 to TRBJ2-3, with D tentatively TRBD2 (6 bases). This specimen consisted of PBMCs, obtained 5 days after the yellow fever booster vaccination. This receptor was taken from a young man who received the YFV17D yellow fever vaccine. The CDR3 coding sequence is TGCAGTGCTACGGACTATTTGGGTACGCAGTATTTT. Its translation is CSATDYLGTQYF.